This T cell receptor beta chain was sequenced for a study of vaccination and CD4 T cells after COVID-19. Study summary: Post-vaccine sampling followed dose two by a median 72 days (range 14 to 241). The stimulating agents, overlapping spike peptides, came from SARS-CoV-2, HCoV-NL63, HCoV-OC43 and HCoV-229E. Findings and limits, study-wide: 304 of 307 vaccine-specific clones from convalescent patients were spike mono-reactive.

A note on this clonotype: What it binds is not known.

The study sequenced cultured CD4+ T cell DNA using the Oncomine TCR Beta short-read assay. TCRdb analysed the PCR reads with MiXCR anew, one entry per CDR3 protein. The table includes 14,000 or so distinct CDR3 sequences, approximately 50% detected once. Germline CDR1 SGHTA, CDR2 FQGNSA. V trimming: 3 bases; J trimming: 0 bases; junction bases outside the gene matches: 2. CDR3 size: 15 residues. Treatment described: roughly 10-day PBMC culture with coronavirus spike peptide pools or control peptides (ViraFEST assay). ViraFEST relied on peptide pools to expand antigen-specific T cells; the TCRs were sequenced afterward.

This clonotype originated in a human donor who had recovered from COVID-19. The chain links TRBV7-2 to TRBJ2-7, with 10 nucleotides matching TRBD2. The source material was CD4+ T cells from blood, cultured in vitro. CDR3: CASSLIAGGSYEQYF. The CDR3 DNA reads as TGTGCCAGCAGCTTGATAGCGGGGGGCTCCTACGAGCAGTACTTC.